A single sample gave rise to the 29 T cell receptor gamma chains below, sequenced in a study of intestinal T cells in coeliac disease. Using around 210 ng of biopsy DNA, TRG was amplified with LymphoTrack primers. TCRdb re-called the multiplex PCR reads via CATT. Of about 300 gamma-chain clones listed, more than 50% are singletons. Genomic DNA came from ten approximately 4.9-µm formalin-fixed paraffin-embedded scrolls per case. Sequencing was carried out using a duodenal biopsy. The source is a human donor who served as a control with a normal duodenal biopsy, not a healthy volunteer.

By sample fraction, this clone is large. This chain joins TRGV4 and TRGJ1 or TRGJ2. The CDR3 loop spans 14 amino acids. V shed 0 bases and J 3 bases; nucleotides not matched to a gene: 5. CDR1 EGSTGY and CDR2 YDSYTSSV come from the germline V gene. CDR3 protein: CATWDGRVYYKKLF. The CDR3 DNA is TGTGCCACCTGGGATGGGCGGGTTTATTATAAGAAACTCTTT.

A few counts support this clone. The TCRdb record carries a much larger clone's protein, which differs from this DNA's translation at residue 4; a read error is the likely cause, and the protein listed here is the DNA translation. This chain connects TRGV3 to TRGJ1 or TRGJ2. CDR1 and CDR2 (germline): VTNTFY, YDVSTARD (reference sequence). The CDR3 consists of 11 residues. The CDR3 sequence is CATRDRRTKLF. As DNA, the CDR3 is TGTGCCACCCGGGACAGGCGGACGAAACTCTTT.

This sequence joins TRGV11 and TRGJ1 or TRGJ2. TRGV11 has ORF status, its function being uncertain. The CDR3 contains 14 residues. CDR3 coding DNA: TGTGCTGCTGGATTCCGGGCCAATTATTATAAGAAACTCTTT. This codes for CAAGFRANYYKKLF.

J is TRGJP1 and V is TRGV10. TRGV10 falls under the ORF class, with uncertain function. V lost 8 bases to trimming and J lost 2 bases; unmatched junction nucleotides: 9. The CDR3 consists of 15 residues. The CDR3, as DNA: TGTGCTGCGTGGGATTGTGGGACCACTGGTTGGTTCAAGATATTT. It translates to CAAWDCGTTGWFKIF.

This chain links TRGV9 with TRGJ1 or TRGJ2. CDR1 and CDR2 (germline): GITISATS, ISYDGTV (reference sequence). J gave up 4 bases and V 5 bases, and 17 bases lay outside the gene matches. The CDR3 contains 16 residues. CDR3 DNA sequence: TGTGCCTTGTGGGTAGGTGGCTCACGAGGGTATTATAAGAAACTCTTT. Translating gives CALWVGGSRGYYKKLF.

This clone was seen a handful of times. One base away lies a much larger clone, so this may be a sequencing read error. At the DNA level, this CDR3 is encoded by other sequences in the same sample as well. The gene calls are TRGV2 and TRGJ1 or TRGJ2. Losses at the gene ends were 0 bases for V and 4 bases for J; bases not matched to a gene: 6. The germline V gene encodes CDR1 EGSNGY and CDR2 YDSYNSKV. CDR3 length equals 14 residues. The CDR3: CATWDGPSYYKKLF. Here the CDR3 DNA reads TGTGCCACCTGGGACGGGCCTTCCTATTATAAGAAACTCTTT.

The DNA of the CDR3 is TGTGCCTTGTGGGGGGGCGGATCAAATAAGAAACTCTTT. Protein sequence: CALWGGGSNKKLF. J is TRGJ1 or TRGJ2 and V is TRGV9. The CDR3 is 13 residues long. Losses at the gene ends were 5 bases for V and 8 bases for J; bases not matched to a gene: 12. Germline-derived CDR1 and CDR2 are GITISATS and ISYDGTV (reference sequence).

As to this clone: A read error is the likely source, as a far larger clone sits one nucleotide away. At the DNA level, this CDR3 is encoded by other sequences in the same sample as well. This chain joins TRGV3 and TRGJ1 or TRGJ2. V gave up 9 bases and J gave up 4 bases; unmatched junction bases: 3. The germline V gene has CDR1 VTNTFY and CDR2 YDVSTARD (reference sequence). The CDR3 covers 10 residues. The CDR3 sequence is CATPYYKKLF. As DNA, the CDR3 is TGTGCCACCCCCTATTATAAGAAACTCTTT.

The chain joins TRGV10 to TRGJ1 or TRGJ2. TRGV10 has ORF status, its function being uncertain. The CDR3 spans 13 residues. With V trimmed by 8 bases and J by 3 bases, 8 bases remained unmatched. CDR3 protein: CAAWEKIYYKKLF. CDR3 sequence (DNA): TGTGCTGCGTGGGAAAAGATTTATTATAAGAAACTCTTT.

The V gene is TRGV8, the J gene TRGJ1 or TRGJ2. The CDR3 runs to 13 residues. V dropped 4 bases and J dropped 7; count of bases not matched to a gene: 10. Germline CDR1 VENAVY, CDR2 YDSYNSRV. Written as DNA, the CDR3 is TGTGCCACCTGGGACCGAGAATTATATAAGAAACTCTTT. It is translated as CATWDRELYKKLF.

CDR3 region: CAAWAIRHLLANTTGWFKIF. The CDR3 DNA is TGTGCTGCGTGGGCCATCCGGCACCTCCTCGCAAATACCACTGGTTGGTTCAAGATATTT. This chain joins TRGV10 and TRGJP1. TRGV10 carries the ORF label, with uncertain function. The CDR3 is made up of 20 amino acids. V was pared by 8 bases and J by 0 bases, with 22 bases of the junction left unmatched.

On this clone itself: The protein given by TCRdb reflects a much larger clone and differs at residue 12 from this DNA's translation, likely from a read error; the protein shown is the DNA's translation. The chain employs TRGV10 and TRGJP1. TRGV10 is an open reading frame whose function is uncertain. CDR3 length: 16 residues. Germline trimming cut 11 bases from V and 12 bases from J; bases unmatched to any gene: 25. The CDR3 DNA follows: TGTGCTGCGACACGGGGGGTTTGGTCGACAGGTCGGTTCAAGATATTT. It specifies CAATRGVWSTGRFKIF.

The V gene is TRGV8, the J gene TRGJ1 or TRGJ2. The V segment lost 5 bases and the J segment 3 bases; nucleotides outside the gene matches: 7. This CDR3 comprises 13 residues. Per the germline V gene, CDR1 is VENAVY and CDR2 is YDSYNSRV. For the CDR3, the DNA is TGTGCCACCTGGGGATATTGTTATTATAAGAAACTCTTT. Translation gives CATWGYCYYKKLF.

V usage is TRGV10 and J usage is TRGJ1 or TRGJ2. TRGV10 is an open reading frame, and its role is uncertain. CDR3 length: 11 amino acids. Trimming cost V 8 bases and J 4 bases; bases outside gene matches: 3. The chain's CDR3 is CAAWVYYKKLF. The DNA for the CDR3 is TGTGCTGCGTGGGTGTATTATAAGAAACTCTTT.

This clone turned up a few times. TCRdb assigns this DNA the protein of a much larger clone, which departs from its translation at residue 9; this likely reflects a read error, and the protein shown comes from translating the DNA. This rearrangement joins TRGV3 to TRGJ1 or TRGJ2. J lost 15 bases, V lost 0 bases, and 8 bases had no gene match. Germline V gene lookup returns CDR1 VTNTFY and CDR2 YDVSTARD (reference sequence). The CDR3 covers 11 residues. The CDR3 region has the DNA TGTGCCACCTGGGACAGGCGGACGAGACTCTTT. Its protein product is CATWDRRTRLF.

Comments on this clone: The DNA is omitted, as the CDR3 cannot be located on it reliably, and the CDR3 follows TCRdb's listing. The rearrangement uses TRGV11 and TRGJ1 or TRGJ2. TRGV11 has ORF status, its function being uncertain. With termini counted, the CDR3 has 17 amino acids. The CDR3 sequence: CTTVPVRSSQGGFKKLF.

Turning to this clone: A far bigger clonotype differs at one base, so this is likely a read error. In the same sample, other DNA sequences code for this CDR3. This chain links TRGV10 with TRGJ1 or TRGJ2. TRGV10 is placed among ORFs of uncertain function. The CDR3 covers 12 residues. The CDR3 region has the DNA TGCGCTGCGTGGAGACGCGCGGTCGAGAAACTCTTT. Translated: CAAWRRAVEKLF.

The chain uses TRGV10 and TRGJ1 or TRGJ2. TRGV10 is recorded as an ORF, its role being uncertain. V shed 8 bases, J shed 0 bases, and the junction held 5 bases outside the gene matches. The CDR3 is 13 amino acids. The CDR3, as DNA: TGTGCTGCGTGGGATCTGAATTATTATAAGAAACTCTTT. Encoded protein: CAAWDLNYYKKLF.

A word on this clone: A single base is all that separates this from a far larger clone, so a read error is likely. Other DNA sequences in the same sample also yield this CDR3. The chain links TRGV2 to TRGJP2. The CDR3 is made up of 15 amino acids. The germline V gene has CDR1 EGSNGY and CDR2 YDSYNSKV. CDR3 bases: TGTGCCACCTGGGACGGCCCCAGTAGCGATTGGATCAAGACGTTT. This gives the protein CATWDGPSSDWIKTF.

This chain joins TRGV3 and TRGJ1 or TRGJ2. Per the germline V gene, CDR1 is VTNTFY and CDR2 is YDVSTARD (reference sequence). CDR3 length: 12 amino acids. V shed 0 bases, J shed 11 bases, and the junction held 7 bases outside the gene matches. The CDR3: CATWDRLSEKLF. The CDR3 region has the DNA TGTGCCACCTGGGACAGGCTATCGGAGAAACTCTTT.

The rearrangement links TRGV10 to TRGJ1 or TRGJ2. TRGV10 is an ORF, with its function uncertain. The CDR3 runs 14 residues. The V and J ends lost 8 bases and 2 bases, in that order; junction bases with no gene match: 10. The CDR3 reads CAAWTHGDYYKKLF. CDR3 nucleotides: TGTGCTGCGTGGACCCACGGGGATTATTATAAGAAACTCTTT.

Relative to its sample, this clone is hyperexpanded. V gene TRGV9 combines with J gene TRGJ1 or TRGJ2. CDR3 length: 10 residues. The germline V gene has CDR1 GITISATS and CDR2 ISYDGTV (reference sequence). The V and J ends lost 1 base and 9 bases, in that order; junction bases with no gene match: 0. The CDR3, as DNA: TGTGCCTTGTGGGAGGTTAAGAAACTCTTT. Its translation is CALWEVKKLF.

This chain uses TRGV8 with TRGJ1 or TRGJ2. Per the germline V gene, CDR1 is VENAVY and CDR2 is YDSYNSRV. The CDR3 is made up of 14 amino acids. Trimming removed 5 bases from V and 0 bases from J; junction bases left unmatched: 7. CDR3 bases: TGTGCCACCTGGGGACCCCTGAATTATTATAAGAAACTCTTT. This encodes CATWGPLNYYKKLF.

As for this clone: This sequence is one base from a far larger clone and is likely a read error. Distinct nucleotide sequences in the sample also encode this CDR3. This chain joins TRGV3 and TRGJ1 or TRGJ2. Germline V gene lookup returns CDR1 VTNTFY and CDR2 YDVSTARD (reference sequence). The CDR3 is 11 amino acids. The CDR3 spells CATWDRRTKLF. DNA of the CDR3: TGCGCCACCTGGGACAGGCGGACGAAACTCTTT.

This clone was detected a few times. V is TRGV8 and J is TRGJP1. V was pared by 1 base and J by 9 bases, with 23 bases of the junction left unmatched. The CDR3 loop spans 19 amino acids. CDR1 and CDR2 (germline): VENAVY, YDSYNSRV. For the CDR3, the DNA is TGTGCCACCTGGGATAGAATGGGCCGGGGGGCGACCCACTGTTGGTTCAAGATATTT. Translation: CATWDRMGRGATHCWFKIF.

On this clone: A read error may explain this, as a much larger clone is one base away. Other nucleotide sequences in the sample specify the same CDR3. This chain uses TRGV8 with TRGJP1. This CDR3 comprises 19 residues. Germline CDR1 and CDR2: VENAVY and YDSYNSRV. The CDR3: CATWDRMGRGRPTGWFKIF. The CDR3 nucleotides are TGTGCCACCTGGGATAGAATGGGCCGGGGGCGACCCACTGGCTGGTTCAAGATATTT.

This clone has only a few counts. The V and J genes are TRGV8 and TRGJ1 or TRGJ2. The CDR3 spans 13 residues. V was pared by 12 bases and J by 2 bases, with 13 bases of the junction left unmatched. Germline V gene lookup returns CDR1 VENAVY and CDR2 YDSYNSRV. CDR3 nucleotide sequence: TGTGCCCACCTGGGATCGGATTATTATAAGAAACTCTTT. Residues: CAHLGSDYYKKLF.

The CDR3 loop reads CATWDRREKGLF. CDR3 bases: TGTGCCACCTGGGACAGGCGTGAGAAAGGGCTCTTT. The chain links TRGV3 to TRGJ1 or TRGJ2. The CDR3 is 12 amino acids. From germline, CDR1 is VTNTFY and CDR2 YDVSTARD (reference sequence). Trimming took 0 bases from V and 16 from J; bases not matched to a gene: 12.

This clone was counted a few times. The TCRdb record carries a much larger clone's protein, which differs from this DNA's translation at residue 5; a read error is the likely cause, and the protein listed here is the DNA translation. The chain combines TRGV9 with TRGJ1 or TRGJ2. The germline CDR1 and CDR2 sequences are GITISATS and ISYDGTV (reference sequence). The CDR3 extends over 14 amino acids. The CDR3: CALWGVHRYYKKLF. The CDR3 nucleotides are TGTGCCTTGTGGGGGGTGCACCGTTATTATAAGAAACTCTTT.